This T cell receptor beta chain emerged from a study of blood T cell repertoires in COVID-19. Looking at the study overall: Samples taken during acute and convalescent COVID-19 were collected in the United States, Italy and Spain.

Individuals drawn from about two dozen US areas were about 18 to 95 years old. Recovery meant two consecutive negative NP/OP PCR tests, professional clearance, or resolved symptoms. TCRdb keeps only in-frame clones here, not all; method: immunoSEQ multiplex PCR. The repertoire includes about half a million clones, about 88% of them detected once, and roughly 8% sits in the top ten. CDR3 size: 12 residues. Germline V gene lookup returns CDR1 LGHDT and CDR2 YNNKEL (reference sequence). Trimming cost V 2 bases and J 3 bases, with 5 bases left between them. The sequence derives from a woman aged 60-75 years who had recovered from COVID-19. The sequenced sample consisted of PBMCs or T cells enriched from blood (not recorded which). This chain uses TRBV3-1 (or the pseudogene TRBV3-2) with TRBJ2-7; D is uncertain. CDR3: CASSQTYYEQYF. The DNA of the CDR3 is TGTGCCAGCAGCCAAACATACTACGAGCAGTACTTC.